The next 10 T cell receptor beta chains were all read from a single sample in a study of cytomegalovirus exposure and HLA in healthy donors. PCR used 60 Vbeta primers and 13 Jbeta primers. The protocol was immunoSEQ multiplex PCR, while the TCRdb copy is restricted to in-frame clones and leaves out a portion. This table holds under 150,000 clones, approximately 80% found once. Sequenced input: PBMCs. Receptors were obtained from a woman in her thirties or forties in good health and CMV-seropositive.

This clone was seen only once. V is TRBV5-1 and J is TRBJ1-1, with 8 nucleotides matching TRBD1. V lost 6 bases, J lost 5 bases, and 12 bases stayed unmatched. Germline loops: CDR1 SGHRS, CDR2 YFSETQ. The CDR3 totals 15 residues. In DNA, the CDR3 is TGCGCCAGCACCCCCCTCCGGACAGGGAGGACTGAAGCTTTCTTT. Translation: CASTPLRTGRTEAFF.

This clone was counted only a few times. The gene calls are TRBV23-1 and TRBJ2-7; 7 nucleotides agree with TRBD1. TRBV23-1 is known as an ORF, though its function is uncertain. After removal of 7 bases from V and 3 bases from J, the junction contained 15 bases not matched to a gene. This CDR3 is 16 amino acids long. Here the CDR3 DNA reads TGCGCCAGCACTACAAGAGGACAGGAGAAGGTCTACGAGCAGTACTTC. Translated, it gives CASTTRGQEKVYEQYF.

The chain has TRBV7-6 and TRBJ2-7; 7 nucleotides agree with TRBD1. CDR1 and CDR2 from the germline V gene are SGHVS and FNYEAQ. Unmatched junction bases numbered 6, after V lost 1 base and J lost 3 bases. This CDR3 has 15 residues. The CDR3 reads CASSLVSQGDYEQYF. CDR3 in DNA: TGTGCCAGCAGCTTAGTGTCTCAGGGGGACTACGAGCAGTACTTC.

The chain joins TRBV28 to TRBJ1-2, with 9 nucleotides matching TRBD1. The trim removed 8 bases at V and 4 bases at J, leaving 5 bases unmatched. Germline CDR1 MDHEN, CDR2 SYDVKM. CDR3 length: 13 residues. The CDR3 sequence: CASRKGQGYGYTF. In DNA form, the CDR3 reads TGTGCCAGCCGGAAGGGACAGGGCTATGGCTACACCTTC.

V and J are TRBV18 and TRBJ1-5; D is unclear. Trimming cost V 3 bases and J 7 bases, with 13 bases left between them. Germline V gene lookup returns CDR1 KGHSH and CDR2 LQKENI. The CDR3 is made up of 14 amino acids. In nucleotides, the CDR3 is TGTGCCAGCTCACCGGGCGGGTCCGGCCAGCCCCAGCATTTT. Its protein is CASSPGGSGQPQHF.

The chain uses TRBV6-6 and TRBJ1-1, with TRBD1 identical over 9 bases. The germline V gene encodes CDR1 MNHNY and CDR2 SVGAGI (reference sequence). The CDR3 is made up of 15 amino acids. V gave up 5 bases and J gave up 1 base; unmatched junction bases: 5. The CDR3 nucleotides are TGTGCCAGCAGTCTATCGACAGGGGGGAACACTGAAGCTTTCTTT. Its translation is CASSLSTGGNTEAFF.

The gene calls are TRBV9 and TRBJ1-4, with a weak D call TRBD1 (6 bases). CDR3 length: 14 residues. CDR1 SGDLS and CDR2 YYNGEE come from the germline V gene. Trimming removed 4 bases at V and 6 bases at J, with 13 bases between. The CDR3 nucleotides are TGTGCCAGCAGCCCCTGGGGGGGCCATGAAAAACTGTTTTTT. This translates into CASSPWGGHEKLFF.

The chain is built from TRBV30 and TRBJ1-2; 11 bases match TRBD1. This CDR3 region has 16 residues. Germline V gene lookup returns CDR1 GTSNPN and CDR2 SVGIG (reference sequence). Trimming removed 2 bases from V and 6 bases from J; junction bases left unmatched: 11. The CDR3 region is CAWSIRTGGLFNGYTF. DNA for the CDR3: TGTGCCTGGAGTATTCGGACAGGGGGCCTATTTAATGGCTACACCTTC.

The CDR3 loop is CASSLETAFYEQYF. CDR3 nucleotides: TGTGCCAGCAGCTTAGAGACAGCATTCTACGAGCAGTACTTC. The chain recombines TRBV7-6 with TRBJ2-7, with TRBD1 as a possible D gene (5 bases). Germline V gene sequence: CDR1 SGHVS, CDR2 FNYEAQ. CDR3 length: 14 residues. Deletions cut 1 base from V and 3 bases from J, with 10 bases between.

The CDR3 loop reads CASSDGQGGIGNEQFF. DNA of the CDR3: TGTGCCAGCAGCGACGGACAGGGGGGGATTGGCAATGAGCAGTTCTTC. The chain combines TRBV13 with TRBJ2-1, with 10 bases fitting TRBD1. CDR1 and CDR2 (germline): PRHDT, FYEKMQ (reference sequence). Unmatched junction bases numbered 10, after V lost 5 bases and J lost 6 bases. The CDR3 has 16 residues.